The present T cell receptor beta chain was sequenced within a study of T-cell memory formation after mild COVID-19. Overall study context: Each donor largely had its own TCR clusters.

About this clonotype itself: Its antigen is not known.

Study conclusions and caveats: Detection of some responders pre-infection suggested pre-existing cross-reactive memory T cells participated. Nothing showed for sure that second-wave clones peaking on day 37 were SARS-CoV-2 specific.

Trimming at V came to 4 bases and at J to 2 bases, leaving 12 bases not matched to a gene. This CDR3 has 17 residues. Germline V gene data show CDR1 as MNHGY and CDR2 as SAAAGT. TCR alpha and TCR beta cDNA libraries carrying sample barcodes and UMIs were produced by 5'RACE using constant-segment primers. TCRdb redid the calling of the 5' RACE reads with MiXCR, one entry per CDR3 protein. The sample holds roughly 110,000 distinct CDR3 sequences; over 13% are singletons and the top ten take 39%. This TCR was recovered from a man between 18 and 29 years old who had mild COVID-19 (a few samples of this study predate the infection). Cell type and time point are not known. The source material was PBMCs or a T cell subset sorted from them (not recorded which). V usage is TRBV6-8 and J usage is TRBJ2-3; 7 positions agree with TRBD2. CDR3 sequence (DNA): TGTGCCAGCAGTTCCCGTGGGGCGGGAGCTTTCACAGATACGCAGTATTTT. Residues: CASSSRGAGAFTDTQYF.